The present entry profiles one T cell receptor beta chain with its context. Profiling relied on immunoSEQ multiplex PCR, and the TCRdb table lists in-frame clones only, not all of them. The sample carries over 50,000 clones, 91% recorded once. This specimen comes from a study of blood T cell repertoires in COVID-19. In germline, CDR1 is LGHNA, CDR2 YNFKEQ. J lost 6 bases, V lost 4 bases, and 12 bases had no gene match. CDR3 length equals 16 residues. The TCR was taken from a man in his fifties or sixties with active COVID-19. The rearrangement uses TRBV4-2 and TRBJ1-2; 9 bases are a match to TRBD1. Material: peripheral blood. CDR3 DNA sequence: TGTGCCAGCAGCCCGGAACAGGGGGCCATTGAGAATGGCTACACCTTC. It translates to CASSPEQGAIENGYTF.